The 3 T cell receptor beta chains listed next were all sequenced from one sample in a study of blood T cell repertoires in COVID-19. Clones were read by immunoSEQ multiplex PCR, and TCRdb kept only the in-frame ones, dropping some. The sample records under 100,000 clones, around 81% being singletons. Specimen: peripheral blood. Receptor source: a man older than 75 with active or convalescent COVID-19.

As concerns this clone: The identical CDR3 is also encoded by other nucleotide sequences in the sample. The CDR3 region is CASSLPGQGGTQYF. CDR3 nucleotides: TGTGCCAGCAGCTTACCTGGGCAGGGAGGGACCCAGTACTTC. The chain recombines TRBV7-9 with TRBJ2-5; weak D call: TRBD2 (6 bases). This CDR3 spans 14 amino acids. V was shortened by 2 bases and J by 7 bases, with 14 bases between the two germline ends. Germline CDR1 SEHNR, CDR2 FQNEAQ (reference sequence). The variable domain in full, with the rest retrieved from reference TRBV7-9 and TRBJ2-5, is DTGVSQNPRHKITKRGQNVTFRCDPISEHNRLYWYRQTLGQGPEFLTYFQNEAQLEKSRLLSDRFSAERPKGSFSTLEIQRTEQGDSAMYLCASSLPGQGGTQYFGPGTRLLVL.

The genes are TRBV5-4 and TRBJ1-5, with 8 bases identical to TRBD1. CDR3 length equals 19 residues. The V segment lost 5 bases and the J segment 0 bases; nucleotides outside the gene matches: 16. CDR1 and CDR2 from the germline V gene are SGHNT and YYREEE (reference sequence). The CDR3 is CASSRSRDRNGNSNQPQHF. In DNA form, the CDR3 reads TGTGCCAGCAGTCGGAGCCGGGACAGGAATGGGAATAGCAATCAGCCCCAGCATTTT.

V and J are TRBV15 and TRBJ2-1; D ambiguous. In germline, CDR1 is LNHNV, CDR2 YYDKDF (reference sequence). This CDR3 comprises 16 residues. V shed 8 bases and J shed 0 bases, with 17 bases lying between them. Written as DNA, the CDR3 is TGTGCCACCGCCTTGGGCCCCACGAGCTCCTACAATGAGCAGTTCTTC. It yields the protein CATALGPTSSYNEQFF.